The T cell receptor (beta chain) under discussion was sequenced for a study of shared clonotypes between healthy human individuals. Study-wide findings and caveats: The authors sampled blood alone, and tissue repertoires likely differ. It was anticipated that sequencing depth would influence how many clonotypes donors shared.

In regard to this clone: Its matching antigen is unknown.

Trimming removed 6 bases from V and 0 bases from J, with 21 bases in between. Germline lookup yields CDR1 SEHNR and CDR2 FQNEAQ (reference sequence). The CDR3 has 18 residues. CCR7-negative CD45RA+ TemRA cells were pooled with CD45RO+ cells for CD8 memory. TCRdb keeps only in-frame clones here, not all; method: immunoSEQ multiplex PCR. This sample carries about 120,000 clones, under 70% of them seen once, and the ten largest clones take roughly a quarter. The sequencing sample was made of memory CD8+ T cells sorted from blood. As for subset: CD45RO+ cells pooled with CCR7-negative TemRA cells. J is TRBJ2-1 and V is TRBV7-9, with a weak D call TRBD2 (6 bases). This receptor was obtained from a young woman in good health. The CDR3 region is CASSHTHTSRSSYNEQFF. The CDR3 coding sequence is TGTGCCAGCAGTCATACGCACACTAGCCGTAGCTCCTACAATGAGCAGTTCTTC. The whole variable domain, filled in from reference TRBV7-9 and TRBJ2-1, reads DTGVSQNPRHKITKRGQNVTFRCDPISEHNRLYWYRQTLGQGPEFLTYFQNEAQLEKSRLLSDRFSAERPKGSFSTLEIQRTEQGDSAMYLCASSHTHTSRSSYNEQFFGPGTRLTVL.